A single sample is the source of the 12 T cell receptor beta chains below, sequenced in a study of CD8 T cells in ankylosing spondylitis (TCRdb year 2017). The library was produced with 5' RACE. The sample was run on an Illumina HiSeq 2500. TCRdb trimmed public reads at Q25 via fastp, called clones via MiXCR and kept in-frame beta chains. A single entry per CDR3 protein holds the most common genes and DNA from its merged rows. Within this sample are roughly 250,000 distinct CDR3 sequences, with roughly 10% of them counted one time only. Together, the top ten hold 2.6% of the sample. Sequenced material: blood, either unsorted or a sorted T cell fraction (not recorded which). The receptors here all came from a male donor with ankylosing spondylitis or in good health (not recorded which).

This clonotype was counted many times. CDR3: CASSPQTSNDEQFF. The CDR3 DNA follows: TGCGCCAGCAGCCCACAGACTAGTAACGATGAGCAGTTCTTC. The chain has TRBV5-1 and TRBJ2-1; the D gene is possibly TRBD2 (6 bases). Between the trimmed V and J ends, which lost 4 bases and 8 bases, there was a span of 16 bases. CDR3 length equals 14 residues. Germline V gene lookup returns CDR1 SGHRS and CDR2 YFSETQ.

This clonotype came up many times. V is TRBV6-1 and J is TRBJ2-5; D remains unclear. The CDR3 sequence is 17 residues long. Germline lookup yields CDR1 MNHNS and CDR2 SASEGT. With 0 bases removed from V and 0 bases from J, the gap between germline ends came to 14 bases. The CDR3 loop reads CASSEAANSLYQETQYF. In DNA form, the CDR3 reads TGTGCCAGCAGTGAAGCCGCAAACTCACTATACCAAGAGACCCAGTACTTC.

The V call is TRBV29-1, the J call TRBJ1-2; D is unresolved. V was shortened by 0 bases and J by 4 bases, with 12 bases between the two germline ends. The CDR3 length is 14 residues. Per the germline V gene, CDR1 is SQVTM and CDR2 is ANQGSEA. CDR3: CSVEDRFLLYGYTF. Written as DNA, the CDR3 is TGCAGCGTTGAAGATCGGTTCCTCCTCTATGGCTACACCTTC.

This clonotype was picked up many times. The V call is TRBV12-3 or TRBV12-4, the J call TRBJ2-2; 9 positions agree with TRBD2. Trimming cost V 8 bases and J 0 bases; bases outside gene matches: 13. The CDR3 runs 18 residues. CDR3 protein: CASPGEQREVANTGELFF. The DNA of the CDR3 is TGTGCCAGCCCCGGGGAACAGCGGGAGGTCGCGAACACCGGGGAGCTGTTTTTT.

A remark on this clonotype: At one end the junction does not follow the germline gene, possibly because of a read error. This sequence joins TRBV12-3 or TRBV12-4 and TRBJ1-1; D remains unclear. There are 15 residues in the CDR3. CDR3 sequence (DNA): TGTGCCAACAGTTCCTACAAAGTCCAGAACACTGAAGCTTTCTTT. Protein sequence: CANSSYKVQNTEAFF.

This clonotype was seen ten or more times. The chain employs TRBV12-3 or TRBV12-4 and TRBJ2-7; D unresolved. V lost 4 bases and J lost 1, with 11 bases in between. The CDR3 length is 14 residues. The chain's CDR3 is CASSSLPGSYEQYF. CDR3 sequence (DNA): TGTGCCAGCAGTTCCCTTCCCGGGTCCTACGAGCAGTACTTC.

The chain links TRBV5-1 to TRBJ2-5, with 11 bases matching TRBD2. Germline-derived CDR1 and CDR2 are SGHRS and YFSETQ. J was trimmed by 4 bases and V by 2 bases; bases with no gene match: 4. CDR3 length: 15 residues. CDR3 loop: CASSFLGTSGETQYF. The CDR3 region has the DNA TGCGCCAGCAGCTTCCTTGGGACTAGCGGAGAGACCCAGTACTTC.

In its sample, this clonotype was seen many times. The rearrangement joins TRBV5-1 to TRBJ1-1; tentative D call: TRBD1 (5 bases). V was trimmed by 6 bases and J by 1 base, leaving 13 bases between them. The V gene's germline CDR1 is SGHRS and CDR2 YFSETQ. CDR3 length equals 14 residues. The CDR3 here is CASNAGEGNTEAFF. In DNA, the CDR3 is TGCGCCAGCAACGCGGGGGAGGGGAACACTGAAGCTTTCTTT.

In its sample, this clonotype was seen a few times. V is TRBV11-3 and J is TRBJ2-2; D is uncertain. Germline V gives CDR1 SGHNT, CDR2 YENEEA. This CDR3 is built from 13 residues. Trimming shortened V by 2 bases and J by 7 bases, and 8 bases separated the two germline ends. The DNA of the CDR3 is TGTGCCAGCAGCTTAAACTCCCTCGGGGAGCTGTTTTTT. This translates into CASSLNSLGELFF.

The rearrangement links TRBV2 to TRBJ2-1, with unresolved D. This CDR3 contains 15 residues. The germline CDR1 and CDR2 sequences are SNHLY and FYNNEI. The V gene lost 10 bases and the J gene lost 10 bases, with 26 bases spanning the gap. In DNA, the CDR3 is TGTGCCACCTCAGGCCTAGACGGGCTAGTAGAGGAGCAGTTCTTC. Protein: CATSGLDGLVEEQFF.

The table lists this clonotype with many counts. CDR3 nucleotide sequence: TGTGCCAGCAGTTTAGTTGGGGGGGTTAATGAGCAGTTCTTC. Its translation is CASSLVGGVNEQFF. The gene calls are TRBV12-3 or TRBV12-4 and TRBJ2-1, with TRBD2 matching over 7 bases. J was trimmed by 7 bases and V by 1 base; bases with no gene match: 4. This CDR3 region has 14 residues.

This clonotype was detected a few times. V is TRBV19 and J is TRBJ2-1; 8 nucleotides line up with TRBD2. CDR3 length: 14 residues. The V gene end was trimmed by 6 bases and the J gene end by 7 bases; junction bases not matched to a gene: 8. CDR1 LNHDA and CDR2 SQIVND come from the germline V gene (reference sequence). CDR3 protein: CASSSGTRSNEQFF. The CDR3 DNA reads TGTGCCAGTAGCTCCGGGACTAGATCAAATGAGCAGTTCTTC.